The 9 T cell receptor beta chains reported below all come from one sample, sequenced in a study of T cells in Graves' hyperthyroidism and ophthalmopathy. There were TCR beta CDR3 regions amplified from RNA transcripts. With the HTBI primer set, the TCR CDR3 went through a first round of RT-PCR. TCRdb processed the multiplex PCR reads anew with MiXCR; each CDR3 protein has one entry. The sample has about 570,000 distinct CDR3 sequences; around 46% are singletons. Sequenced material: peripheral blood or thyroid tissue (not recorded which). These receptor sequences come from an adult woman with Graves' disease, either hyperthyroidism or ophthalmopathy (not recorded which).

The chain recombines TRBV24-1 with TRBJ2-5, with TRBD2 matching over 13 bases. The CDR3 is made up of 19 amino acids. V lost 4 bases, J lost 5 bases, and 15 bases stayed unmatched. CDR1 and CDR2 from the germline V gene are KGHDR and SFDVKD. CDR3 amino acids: CATSERTSGSLGGRETQYF. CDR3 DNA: TGTGCCACCAGTGAGCGGACTAGCGGGAGTTTAGGCGGCCGGGAGACCCAGTACTTC.

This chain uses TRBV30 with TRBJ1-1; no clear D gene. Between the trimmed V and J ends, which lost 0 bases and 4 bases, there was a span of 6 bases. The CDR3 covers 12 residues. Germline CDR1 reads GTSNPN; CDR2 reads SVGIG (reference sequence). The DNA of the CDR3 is TGTGCCTGGAGTGTCGGTAGCACTGAAGCTTTCTTT. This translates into CAWSVGSTEAFF.

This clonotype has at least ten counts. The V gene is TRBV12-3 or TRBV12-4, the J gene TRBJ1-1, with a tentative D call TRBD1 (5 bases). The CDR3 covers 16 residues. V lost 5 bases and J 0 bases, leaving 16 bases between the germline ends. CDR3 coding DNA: TGTGCCAGCAGTCTAACGGCCCTGACAGTGAACACTGAAGCTTTCTTT. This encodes CASSLTALTVNTEAFF.

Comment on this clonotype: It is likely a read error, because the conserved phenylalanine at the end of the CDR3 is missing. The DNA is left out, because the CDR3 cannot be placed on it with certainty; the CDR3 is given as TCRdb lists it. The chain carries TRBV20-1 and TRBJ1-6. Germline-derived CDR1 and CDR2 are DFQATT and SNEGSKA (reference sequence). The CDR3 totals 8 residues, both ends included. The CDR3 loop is CSALTPAS.

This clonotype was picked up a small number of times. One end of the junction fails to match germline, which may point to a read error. CDR3 sequence: CASSLSGTNAEAFF. CDR3 DNA sequence: TGCGCCAGCAGCTTGTCAGGGACGAACGCTGAAGCTTTCTTT. The chain uses TRBV5-1 and TRBJ1-1; D is perhaps TRBD1 (5 bases). The CDR3 spans 14 residues. Germline V lookup: CDR1 SGHRS, CDR2 YFSETQ.

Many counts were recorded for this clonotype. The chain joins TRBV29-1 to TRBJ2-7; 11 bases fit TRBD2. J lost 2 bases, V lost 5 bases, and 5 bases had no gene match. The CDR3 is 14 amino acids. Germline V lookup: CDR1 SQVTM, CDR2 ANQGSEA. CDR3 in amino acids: CSVLAGGPTYEQYF. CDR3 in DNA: TGCAGCGTTTTAGCGGGAGGGCCGACCTACGAGCAGTACTTC.

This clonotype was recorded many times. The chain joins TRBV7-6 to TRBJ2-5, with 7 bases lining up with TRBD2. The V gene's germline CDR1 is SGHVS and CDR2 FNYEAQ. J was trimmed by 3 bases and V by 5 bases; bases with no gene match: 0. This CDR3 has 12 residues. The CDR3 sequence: CASSGREETQYF. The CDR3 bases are TGTGCCAGCAGCGGGAGGGAAGAGACCCAGTACTTC.

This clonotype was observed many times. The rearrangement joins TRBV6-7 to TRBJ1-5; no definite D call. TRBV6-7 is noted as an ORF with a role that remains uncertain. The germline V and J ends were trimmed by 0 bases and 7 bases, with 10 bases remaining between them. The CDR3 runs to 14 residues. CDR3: CASSYSRVYQPQHF. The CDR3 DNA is TGTGCCAGCAGTTACTCGAGGGTGTACCAGCCCCAGCATTTT.

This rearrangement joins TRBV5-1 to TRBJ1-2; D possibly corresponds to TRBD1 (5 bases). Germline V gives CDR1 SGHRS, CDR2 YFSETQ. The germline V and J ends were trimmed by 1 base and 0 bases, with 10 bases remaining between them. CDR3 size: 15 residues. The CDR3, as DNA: TGCGCCAGCAGCTTGCGGGGACGGACTAACTATGGCTACACCTTC. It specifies CASSLRGRTNYGYTF.